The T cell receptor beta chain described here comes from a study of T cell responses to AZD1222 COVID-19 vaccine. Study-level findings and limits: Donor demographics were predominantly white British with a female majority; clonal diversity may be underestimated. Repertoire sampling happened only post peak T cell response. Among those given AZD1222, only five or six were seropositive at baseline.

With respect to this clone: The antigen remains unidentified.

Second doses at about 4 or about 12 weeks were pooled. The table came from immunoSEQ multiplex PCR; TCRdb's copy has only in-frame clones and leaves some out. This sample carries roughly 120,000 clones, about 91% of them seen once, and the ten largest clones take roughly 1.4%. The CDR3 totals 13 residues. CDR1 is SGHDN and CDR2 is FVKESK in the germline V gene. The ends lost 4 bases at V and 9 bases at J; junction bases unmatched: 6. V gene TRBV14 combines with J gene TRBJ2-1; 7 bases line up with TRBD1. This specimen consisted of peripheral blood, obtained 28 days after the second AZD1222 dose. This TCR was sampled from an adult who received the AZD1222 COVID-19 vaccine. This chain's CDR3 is CASSPTGWGEQFF. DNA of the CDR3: TGTGCCAGCAGCCCGACAGGGTGGGGTGAGCAGTTCTTC. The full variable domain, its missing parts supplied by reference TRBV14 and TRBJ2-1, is EAGVTQFPSHSVIEKGQTVTLRCDPISGHDNLYWYRRVMGKEIKFLLHFVKESKQDESGMPNNRFLAERTGGTYSTLKVQPAELEDSGVYFCASSPTGWGEQFFGPGTRLTVL.